A single sample gave rise to the 21 T cell receptor beta chains below, sequenced in a study of OX40 agonist ivuxolimab in advanced cancers. Only in-frame clones appear in the TCRdb table, and some are missing; sequencing was by immunoSEQ multiplex PCR. The table records 95,000 to 150,000 clones, around 93% of them present only once. The sequencing used CD4+ or CD8+ T cells sorted from blood, collected in a trial of the OX40 agonist ivuxolimab. These receptors were collected from an adult with an advanced solid tumor such as melanoma, head and neck, liver or kidney cancer.

Of note for this clone: At one end the junction does not follow the germline gene, possibly because of a read error. The chain uses TRBV5-3 and TRBJ1-1; D may be TRBD1 (5 bases). TRBV5-3 is an open reading frame whose function is uncertain. The CDR3 length is 15 residues. The CDR3 reads CASSFDWGVRTEAFF. CDR3 DNA: TGTGCCAGCAGCTTCGATTGGGGCGTAAGAACTGAAGCTTTCTTT.

The V and J genes are TRBV7-9 and TRBJ2-7; the D gene is possibly TRBD2 (6 bases). Deletions cut 6 bases from V and 1 base from J, with 16 bases between. Per germline, CDR1 SEHNR and CDR2 FQNEAQ (reference sequence). The CDR3 consists of 15 residues. CDR3 nucleotide sequence: TGTGCCAGCAGTTACTATGCCGGGGGATCCTACGAGCAGTACTTC. It is translated as CASSYYAGGSYEQYF.

This clone was recorded only once. This chain connects TRBV28 to TRBJ1-1; tentative D call: TRBD1 (5 bases). The ends were cut back, 6 bases at V and 2 bases at J, with 13 bases in the middle. The length of the CDR3 is 14 residues. Germline CDR1 MDHEN, CDR2 SYDVKM. CDR3 sequence: CASSPRTRNTEAFF. In nucleotides, the CDR3 is TGTGCCAGCAGCCCCCGGACACGCAACACTGAAGCTTTCTTT.

The chain has TRBV19 and TRBJ2-5, with TRBD2 identical over 10 bases. In germline, CDR1 is LNHDA, CDR2 SQIVND (reference sequence). This CDR3 spans 15 amino acids. Trimming removed 4 bases from V and 5 bases from J; junction bases left unmatched: 7. The CDR3 coding sequence is TGTGCCAGTAGTAGCCTAGCGGGAGTTGGGGAGACCCAGTACTTC. Its protein product is CASSSLAGVGETQYF.

J is TRBJ1-1 and V is TRBV18; no clear D. The germline V and J ends were trimmed by 3 bases and 1 base, with 12 bases remaining between them. There are 15 residues in the CDR3. CDR1 is KGHSH and CDR2 is LQKENI in the germline V gene. For the CDR3, the DNA is TGTGCCAGCTCACCCGTCATGGTCGGGAACACTGAAGCTTTCTTT. Protein sequence: CASSPVMVGNTEAFF.

The chain recombines TRBV13 with TRBJ1-3; 8 bases fit TRBD1. This CDR3 is 14 amino acids long. Germline CDR1 is PRHDT and CDR2 is FYEKMQ (reference sequence). Trimming took 5 bases from V and 2 from J; bases not matched to a gene: 2. The DNA of the CDR3 is TGTGCCAGCAGCATACAGGGGGCTGGAAACACCATATATTTT. It is translated as CASSIQGAGNTIYF.

The J gene is TRBJ2-5, the V gene TRBV5-4, with TRBD2 identical over 8 bases. This CDR3 spans 15 amino acids. Germline V CDR1 and CDR2: SGHNT, YYREEE (reference sequence). The J segment lost 6 bases and the V segment lost 0 bases, leaving 7 bases of the junction unmatched. The CDR3 reads CASSLAGGPSKTQYF. Here the CDR3 DNA reads TGTGCCAGCAGCTTGGCGGGGGGGCCGTCAAAGACCCAGTACTTC. The complete variable domain, with remaining parts taken from reference TRBV5-4 and TRBJ2-5, reads ETGVTQSPTHLIKTRGQQVTLRCSSQSGHNTVSWYQQALGQGPQFIFQYYREEENGRGNFPPRFSGLQFPNYSSELNVNALELDDSALYLCASSLAGGPSKTQYFGPGTRLLVL.

This chain joins TRBV27 and TRBJ1-2, with TRBD1 matching over 7 bases. CDR3 size: 15 residues. The germline CDR1 and CDR2 sequences are MNHEY and SMNVEV (reference sequence). J was trimmed by 1 base and V by 3 bases; bases with no gene match: 5. The CDR3 loop is CASSFLGQYNYGYTF. The CDR3 bases are TGTGCCAGCAGTTTCCTGGGACAGTATAACTATGGCTACACCTTC.

Here the CDR3 reads CASRRDRGLNEKLFF. CDR3 bases: TGTGCCAGCAGAAGAGACAGGGGTCTAAATGAAAAACTGTTTTTT. This chain connects TRBV6-1 to TRBJ1-4; 8 positions match TRBD1. This CDR3 is built from 15 residues. V dropped 6 bases and J dropped 5; count of bases not matched to a gene: 8. The germline gives CDR1 MNHNS, CDR2 SASEGT.

This rearrangement joins TRBV9 to TRBJ2-1, with 7 nucleotides matching TRBD2. The length of the CDR3 is 17 residues. Germline assignment: CDR1 SGDLS and CDR2 YYNGEE. The V gene end was trimmed by 0 bases and the J gene end by 6 bases; junction bases not matched to a gene: 12. This CDR3 reads CASSVGLREVSVNEQFF. For the CDR3, the DNA is TGTGCCAGCAGCGTAGGTCTCCGGGAGGTGTCGGTCAATGAGCAGTTCTTC.

The chain joins TRBV5-1 to TRBJ1-1; possible D gene TRBD1, 6 bases. V was trimmed by 3 bases and J by 4 bases, leaving 16 bases between them. The CDR3 spans 15 residues. The germline CDR1 and CDR2 sequences are SGHRS and YFSETQ. The CDR3 coding sequence is TGCGCCAGCAGCTCCCGTGGAGGGGGAGGCACTGAAGCTTTCTTT. It yields the protein CASSSRGGGGTEAFF.

The J gene is TRBJ2-3, the V gene TRBV27; a weak D match, TRBD2 (6 bases). The germline V gene has CDR1 MNHEY and CDR2 SMNVEV (reference sequence). CDR3 length equals 18 residues. Trimming cost V 7 bases and J 1 base, with 24 bases left between them. DNA of the CDR3: TGTGCCAGCACCAAAATGATTGGCGGGGTGGAGGGCACAGATACGCAGTATTTT. Translated: CASTKMIGGVEGTDTQYF.

The V gene is TRBV7-2, the J gene TRBJ2-4; the D gene is possibly TRBD1 (5 bases). Germline V gene lookup returns CDR1 SGHTA and CDR2 FQGNSA. V lost 5 bases to trimming and J lost 0 bases, with 14 bases between them. This CDR3 is built from 16 residues. CDR3 amino acids: CASSPQGTLAKNIQYF. CDR3 DNA sequence: TGTGCCAGCAGCCCTCAGGGAACATTAGCCAAAAACATTCAGTACTTC.

This clone has just one count. CDR3 coding DNA: TGTGCCAGCAGTTTGCTTGGGACAGACCCCTCTGGGGCCAACGTCCTGACTTTC. It yields the protein CASSLLGTDPSGANVLTF. This rearrangement joins TRBV27 to TRBJ2-6, with 7 bases fitting TRBD1. The CDR3 consists of 18 residues. From germline, CDR1 is MNHEY and CDR2 SMNVEV (reference sequence). The trim removed 3 bases at V and 0 bases at J, leaving 8 bases unmatched.

The V gene is TRBV18, the J gene TRBJ1-3; 9 bases align to TRBD1. V lost 4 bases to trimming and J lost 2 bases; unmatched junction nucleotides: 0. The germline CDR1 and CDR2 sequences are KGHSH and LQKENI. This CDR3 comprises 14 residues. The CDR3 sequence is CASSRDRAGNTIYF. CDR3 DNA: TGTGCCAGCTCACGGGACAGGGCTGGAAACACCATATATTTT.

This sequence joins TRBV7-3 and TRBJ2-3; D call uncertain. With 2 bases removed from V and 6 bases from J, the gap between germline ends came to 9 bases. The germline gives CDR1 SGHTA, CDR2 FQGTGA. This CDR3 has 13 residues. CDR3 nucleotide sequence: TGTGCCAGCAGCTTAGGCTTGGGGGATACGCAGTATTTT. Encoded protein: CASSLGLGDTQYF.

This rearrangement joins TRBV2 to TRBJ2-7, with 7 bases identical to TRBD1. J lost 2 bases, V lost 5 bases, and 3 bases had no gene match. The CDR3 runs 13 residues. In germline, CDR1 is SNHLY, CDR2 FYNNEI. This CDR3 reads CASSSQGAYEQYF. CDR3 sequence (DNA): TGTGCCAGCAGTTCTCAGGGGGCCTACGAGCAGTACTTC.

The rearrangement joins TRBV6-1 to TRBJ2-7, with 7 bases aligning to TRBD2. The V and J ends lost 0 bases and 3 bases, in that order; junction bases with no gene match: 5. CDR1 is MNHNS, CDR2 SASEGT, per germline. The CDR3 has 15 residues. In DNA form, the CDR3 reads TGTGCCAGCAGTGAAGCGTTGGCGGGAGTCTACGAGCAGTACTTC. As protein: CASSEALAGVYEQYF.

The chain employs TRBV2 and TRBJ1-1, with unresolved D. The CDR3 contains 12 residues. V shed 3 bases and J shed 6 bases, with 8 bases lying between them. Germline CDR1 is SNHLY and CDR2 is FYNNEI. For the CDR3, the DNA is TGTGCCAGCAGTGAGAATTCCGCTGAAGCTTTCTTT. Translating gives CASSENSAEAFF.

The genes are TRBV28 and TRBJ1-6; 7 bases line up with TRBD1. V was clipped by 5 bases and J by 10 bases; unmatched bases: 8. There are 14 residues in the CDR3. Germline loops: CDR1 MDHEN, CDR2 SYDVKM. CDR3 DNA: TGTGCCAGCAGTCCCCGACAGGGATGGTCACCCCTCCACTTT. Translating it yields CASSPRQGWSPLHF.

This clone was seen once. V gene TRBV7-3 combines with J gene TRBJ2-1; 10 bases align to TRBD2. This CDR3 spans 19 amino acids. J was trimmed by 4 bases and V by 1 base; bases with no gene match: 13. From germline, CDR1 is SGHTA and CDR2 FQGTGA. CDR3 bases: TGTGCCAGCAGCTTAATGGTGGCTAGCGGGAGACCCCGTTACAATGAGCAGTTCTTC. This translates into CASSLMVASGRPRYNEQFF.